The present entry profiles one TCR beta chain with its context. Antigen specificity is unknown. The data are from a study of T-cell memory formation after mild COVID-19. About the study: Each donor largely had its own TCR clusters.

Points from the study as a whole: Researchers found some responding clones in pre-infection memory, a sign that cross-reactive memory joined. Later expanders leaned CD4+, whereas day 15 to 85 contracting clones were balanced CD4/CD8.

The CDR3 extends over 14 amino acids. The germline V and J ends were trimmed by 0 bases and 1 base, with 6 bases remaining between them. 5'RACE primed from the constant segment yielded TCR alpha and TCR beta cDNA libraries bearing sample barcodes and UMIs. Via MiXCR, TCRdb re-called the 5' RACE reads, giving one row per CDR3 protein. In the table there are 110,000 to 150,000 distinct CDR3 sequences, under 30% of which are singletons. This receptor was taken from an adult woman who had mild COVID-19 (a few samples of this study predate the infection). Cell type and time point are not known. The sample comprised PBMCs or a T cell subset sorted from them (not recorded which). The V call is TRBV23-1, the J call TRBJ2-5; D gene ambiguous. TRBV23-1 is filed as an ORF, its function uncertain. CDR3 sequence: CASSQSGIQETQYF. In DNA form, the CDR3 reads TGCGCCAGCAGTCAATCTGGCATCCAAGAGACCCAGTACTTC.